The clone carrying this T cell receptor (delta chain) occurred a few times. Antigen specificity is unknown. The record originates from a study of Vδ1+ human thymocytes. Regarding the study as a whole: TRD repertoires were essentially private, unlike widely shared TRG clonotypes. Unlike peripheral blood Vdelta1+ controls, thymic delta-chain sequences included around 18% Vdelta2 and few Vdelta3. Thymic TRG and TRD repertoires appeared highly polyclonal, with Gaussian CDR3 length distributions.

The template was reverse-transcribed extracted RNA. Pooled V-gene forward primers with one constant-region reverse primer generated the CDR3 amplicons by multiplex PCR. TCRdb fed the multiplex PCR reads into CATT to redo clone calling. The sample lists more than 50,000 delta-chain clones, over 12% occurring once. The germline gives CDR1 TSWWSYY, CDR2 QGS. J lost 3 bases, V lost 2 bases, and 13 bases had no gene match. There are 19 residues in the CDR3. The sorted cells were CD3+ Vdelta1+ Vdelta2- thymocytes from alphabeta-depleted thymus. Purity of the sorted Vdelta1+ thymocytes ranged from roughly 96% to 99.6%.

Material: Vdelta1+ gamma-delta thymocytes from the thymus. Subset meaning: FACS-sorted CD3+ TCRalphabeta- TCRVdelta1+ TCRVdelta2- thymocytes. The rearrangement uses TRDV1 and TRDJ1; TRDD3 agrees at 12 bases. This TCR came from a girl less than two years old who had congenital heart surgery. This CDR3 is CALGEVLPLWGIRSDKLIF. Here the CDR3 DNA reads TGTGCTCTTGGGGAAGTCCTTCCTCTCTGGGGGATACGGTCCGATAAACTCATCTTT.